This T cell receptor beta chain derives from a study of T cell repertoires in cytomegalovirus infection. Study-wide background: Public TCR beta signatures indicated both CMV infection and matching HLA type. The study, taken as a whole, reports: The study identified carriers of CMV plus the relevant HLA from cumulative public TCR beta family frequency.

This clonotype was counted many times. Its antigen is undetermined. Trimming cost V 9 bases and J 0 bases, with 8 bases left between them. The CDR3 sequence is 12 residues long. Germline assignment: CDR1 MDHEN and CDR2 SYDVKM. Via MiXCR, TCRdb re-called the reads, giving one row per CDR3 protein. Here the sample spans approximately 140,000 distinct CDR3 sequences, about 6.5% being singletons. The sequence was obtained from a human donor in good health (CMV status not recorded). Some clones in this sample may be carry-over from other donors' samples. The sequenced sample consisted of PBMCs. V is TRBV28 and J is TRBJ1-2; the D gene is possibly TRBD1 (6 bases). CDR3 protein: CASQGSNYGYTF. The CDR3 region has the DNA TGTGCCAGTCAGGGGTCTAACTATGGCTACACCTTC.